This entry is about one TCR beta chain. The template was genomic DNA from peripheral blood, not RNA. This specimen comes from a study of T cell repertoires in aging, cancer and after chemotherapy. A mixed TRB-A/B primer pool amplified rearranged TRB by multiplex touch-down PCR. TCRdb passed the multiplex PCR reads through MiXCR, listing each CDR3 protein once. The table has several thousand distinct CDR3 sequences, 45% to 55% seen once. V was cut by 0 bases and J by 6 bases, with 11 bases left in between. The germline CDR1 and CDR2 sequences are LNHNV and YYDKDF (reference sequence). The length of the CDR3 is 15 residues.

The genes are TRBV15 and TRBJ2-2, with D possibly TRBD1 on 6 matching bases. This receptor was identified in a human donor in good health. The sample comprised blood. In nucleotides, the CDR3 is TGTGCCACCAGCAGAGACACAGGGTGGTCCGGGGAGCTGTTTTTT. Protein product: CATSRDTGWSGELFF.